The 10 T cell receptor beta chains below were found in one sample sequenced in a study of T cells in localized non-small cell lung cancer. Only in-frame clones appear in the TCRdb table, and some are missing; sequencing was by immunoSEQ multiplex PCR. The repertoire includes some 130,000 clones, about 90% of them detected once, and 1.7% sits in the top ten. The sample in question was peripheral blood, obtained before any cancer treatment. These receptors came from a female donor of 60 years or more with stage I lung adenocarcinoma.

This chain links TRBV11-2 with TRBJ2-7; D may be TRBD1 (6 bases). V was trimmed by 8 bases and J by 4 bases, leaving 12 bases between them. Germline V gene lookup returns CDR1 SGHAT and CDR2 FQNNGV. This CDR3 is 12 amino acids long. CDR3 region: CASGQGGYEQYF. The CDR3 DNA follows: TGTGCCAGCGGCCAAGGGGGTTACGAGCAGTACTTC.

In nucleotides, the CDR3 is TGTGCCAGCAGTGAAGTAGCAGGGGGAAACACCATATATTTT. This encodes CASSEVAGGNTIYF. The chain uses TRBV6-1 and TRBJ1-3, with D perhaps matching TRBD1 (5 bases). Germline V lookup: CDR1 MNHNS, CDR2 SASEGT. This CDR3 has 14 residues. Deletions cut 1 base from V and 4 bases from J, with 8 bases between.

This chain uses TRBV7-3 with TRBJ1-1; 9 nucleotides line up with TRBD1. This CDR3 comprises 16 residues. Germline lookup yields CDR1 SGHTA and CDR2 FQGTGA. V gave up 4 bases and J gave up 1 base; unmatched junction bases: 7. The CDR3 region is CASSSGTGLKNTEAFF. CDR3 nucleotides: TGTGCCAGCAGCTCCGGGACAGGGCTAAAGAACACTGAAGCTTTCTTT.

The rearrangement joins TRBV6-1 to TRBJ2-7; no clear D gene. From germline, CDR1 is MNHNS and CDR2 SASEGT. The V and J ends lost 9 bases and 0 bases respectively, with 12 bases between them. The CDR3 is made up of 13 amino acids. The CDR3 coding sequence is TGTGCCAGAGCCCCAAATCCCTCCTACGAGCAGTACTTC. It codes for CARAPNPSYEQYF.

This clone was seen a handful of times. This chain connects TRBV7-8 to TRBJ2-7, with no clear D. Deletions cut 7 bases from V and 0 bases from J, with 10 bases between. There are 13 residues in the CDR3. Germline CDR1 and CDR2: SGHVS and FQNEAQ. The chain's CDR3 is CASTPPSSYEQYF. The CDR3 DNA reads TGTGCCAGCACCCCTCCGAGCTCCTACGAGCAGTACTTC.

The chain joins TRBV28 to TRBJ1-3, with 8 bases aligning to TRBD1. CDR1 MDHEN and CDR2 SYDVKM come from the germline V gene. Germline trimming cut 5 bases from V and 2 bases from J; bases unmatched to any gene: 8. This CDR3 contains 16 residues. CDR3 amino acids: CASSPDRGRAGNTIYF. CDR3 DNA sequence: TGTGCCAGCAGTCCCGACAGGGGTAGGGCTGGAAACACCATATATTTT.

CDR3 sequence (DNA): TGTGCCAGCAGCTTCAGCGGTCCCGCTGAGAGGGAGCAGTACTTC. Amino acid sequence: CASSFSGPAEREQYF. The gene calls are TRBV28 and TRBJ2-7, with D possibly TRBD2 on 5 matching bases. Germline lookup yields CDR1 MDHEN and CDR2 SYDVKM. V dropped 6 bases and J dropped 7 bases, with 22 bases sitting between them. CDR3 length: 15 amino acids. Full variable domain (remainder filled in from reference TRBV28 and TRBJ2-7): DVKVTQSSRYLVKRTGEKVFLECVQDMDHENMFWYRQDPGLGLRLIYFSYDVKMKEKGDIPEGYSVSREKKERFSLILESASTNQTSMYLCASSFSGPAEREQYFGPGTRLTVT.

This rearrangement joins TRBV5-5 to TRBJ2-5; the D is unclear. Trimming removed 2 bases at V and 3 bases at J, with 8 bases between. The CDR3 has 13 residues. Germline lookup yields CDR1 SGHKS and CDR2 YYEKEE (reference sequence). CDR3 sequence (DNA): TGTGCCAGCAGCTTTGAATTGGAAGAGACCCAGTACTTC. Its translation is CASSFELEETQYF.

This chain links TRBV19 with TRBJ2-2; D gene ambiguous. Trimming removed 3 bases from V and 10 bases from J, with 9 bases in between. CDR1 is LNHDA and CDR2 is SQIVND in the germline V gene (reference sequence). CDR3 length equals 12 residues. The CDR3 protein is CASSIIGVELFF. The CDR3, as DNA: TGTGCCAGTAGTATTATCGGAGTGGAGCTGTTTTTT.

The V and J genes are TRBV11-2 and TRBJ2-7, with 7 bases that match TRBD1. This CDR3 has 17 amino acids. V shed 1 base, J shed 2 bases, and the junction held 11 bases outside the gene matches. In germline, CDR1 is SGHAT, CDR2 FQNNGV. The CDR3, as DNA: TGTGCCAGCAGCTTAGCCGTCCAAACAGGGGCTGCCTACGAGCAGTACTTC. This gives the protein CASSLAVQTGAAYEQYF.